The 13 T cell receptor beta chains reported below all come from one sample, sequenced in a study of OX40 agonist ivuxolimab in advanced cancers. TCRdb's copy holds only in-frame clones and misses some; the assay was immunoSEQ multiplex PCR. The data contain approximately 40,000 clones, about 88% of them singletons. The specimen was CD4+ or CD8+ T cells sorted from blood, collected in a trial of the OX40 agonist ivuxolimab. All receptors derive from an adult with an advanced solid tumor such as melanoma, head and neck, liver or kidney cancer.

V is TRBV7-6 and J is TRBJ1-3; D gene ambiguous. Germline V lookup: CDR1 SGHVS, CDR2 FNYEAQ. The V end was cut by 3 bases, the J end by 0 bases, with 6 bases between. This CDR3 is built from 14 residues. Here the CDR3 DNA reads TGTGCCAGCAGCTTCGGATACTCTGGAAACACCATATATTTT. Protein sequence: CASSFGYSGNTIYF.

The V and J genes are TRBV9 and TRBJ2-1; maybe TRBD1 (6 bases). The CDR3 runs to 13 residues. V was shortened by 3 bases and J by 6 bases, with 10 bases between the two germline ends. CDR1 and CDR2 from the germline V gene are SGDLS and YYNGEE. This CDR3 reads CASSETGRNEQFF. The CDR3, as DNA: TGTGCCAGCAGCGAAACAGGGCGCAATGAGCAGTTCTTC.

The chain recombines TRBV7-8 with TRBJ2-1; the D is unclear. Germline assignment: CDR1 SGHVS and CDR2 FQNEAQ. The CDR3 extends over 15 amino acids. Between the trimmed V and J ends, which lost 6 bases and 2 bases, there was a span of 14 bases. In DNA form, the CDR3 reads TGTGCCAGCAGTATCGAAAGGGTACCCTACAATGAGCAGTTCTTC. Translation: CASSIERVPYNEQFF.

This chain connects TRBV13 to TRBJ2-2, with 9 bases identical to TRBD1. Trimming removed 4 bases from V and 5 bases from J; junction bases left unmatched: 5. This CDR3 has 15 residues. Per germline, CDR1 PRHDT and CDR2 FYEKMQ (reference sequence). CDR3 loop: CASSYTGGRTGELFF. CDR3 nucleotide sequence: TGTGCCAGCAGCTACACAGGGGGCCGGACCGGGGAGCTGTTTTTT.

About this clone: Relative to the germline gene, one junction end is altered; a read error may explain this. The gene calls are TRBV7-7 and TRBJ2-5; 7 nucleotides match TRBD2. This CDR3 comprises 15 residues. Per germline, CDR1 SSHAT and CDR2 FNYEAQ (reference sequence). The CDR3 loop reads CASSLGAGAGETQYF. In nucleotides, the CDR3 is TGTGCTAGCAGCTTAGGGGCGGGAGCCGGTGAGACCCAGTACTTC.

This clone was picked up one time. The chain couples TRBV19 to TRBJ2-1; no firm D call. V was trimmed by 1 base and J by 5 bases, leaving 6 bases between them. The germline V gene encodes CDR1 LNHDA and CDR2 SQIVND (reference sequence). The CDR3 spans 13 residues. CDR3 in DNA: TGTGCCAGTAGTATAGGCCAGAACAATGAGCAGTTCTTC. It specifies CASSIGQNNEQFF.

This clone was seen just once. The chain carries TRBV19 and TRBJ2-7, with a tentative D call TRBD2 (6 bases). The CDR3 consists of 14 residues. Trimming removed 4 bases from V and 6 bases from J, with 16 bases in between. In germline, CDR1 is LNHDA, CDR2 SQIVND (reference sequence). CDR3 in amino acids: CASSTRRVASEQYF. CDR3 in DNA: TGTGCCAGTAGTACCCGGAGGGTGGCTAGCGAGCAGTACTTC.

This clone was seen a few times. V and J are TRBV7-3 and TRBJ1-1; D is unclear. V was trimmed by 2 bases and J by 3 bases, leaving 22 bases between them. CDR1 and CDR2 from the germline V gene are SGHTA and FQGTGA. The CDR3 has 18 residues. This chain's CDR3 is CASSLDGPVHPRDTEAFF. The CDR3 DNA reads as TGTGCCAGCAGCTTAGACGGGCCAGTTCACCCCCGGGACACTGAAGCTTTCTTT.

This clone turned up a few times. The chain couples TRBV5-1 to TRBJ1-5; 9 positions agree with TRBD1. J gave up 5 bases and V 4 bases, and 4 bases lay outside the gene matches. The CDR3 contains 14 residues. Per germline, CDR1 SGHRS and CDR2 YFSETQ. For the CDR3, the DNA is TGCGCCAGCAGCACAGGGGGCCGGGATCAGCCCCAGCATTTT. Protein product: CASSTGGRDQPQHF. The whole variable domain, remainder taken from reference TRBV5-1 and TRBJ1-5, is KAGVTQTPRYLIKTRGQQVTLSCSPISGHRSVSWYQQTPGQGLQFLFEYFSETQRNKGNFPGRFSGRQFSNSRSEMNVSTLELGDSALYLCASSTGGRDQPQHFGDGTRLSIL.

This clone was observed a handful of times. The J gene is TRBJ2-7, the V gene TRBV6-6; D may be TRBD1 or TRBD2 (5 bases each). V was shortened by 6 bases and J by 6 bases, with 18 bases between the two germline ends. The CDR3 has 14 residues. CDR1 and CDR2 from the germline V gene are MNHNY and SVGAGI (reference sequence). The CDR3 spells CASSQGASLREQYF. The CDR3 DNA is TGTGCCAGCAGCCAAGGGGCTAGCTTGCGCGAGCAGTACTTC.

This chain connects TRBV9 to TRBJ1-2; a possible D gene is TRBD1 (6 bases). CDR1 and CDR2 (germline): SGDLS, YYNGEE. The V gene lost 3 bases and the J gene lost 6 bases, with 15 bases spanning the gap. This CDR3 is 14 amino acids long. The CDR3 region is CASSGPTGSDGYTF. For the CDR3, the DNA is TGTGCCAGCAGCGGCCCTACAGGGAGCGATGGCTACACCTTC.

The chain uses TRBV19 and TRBJ2-5; tentatively, D is TRBD1 or TRBD2 (5 bases each). V dropped 5 bases and J dropped 4 bases, with 17 bases sitting between them. This CDR3 comprises 15 residues. The germline V gene encodes CDR1 LNHDA and CDR2 SQIVND (reference sequence). The DNA of the CDR3 is TGTGCCAGTAGTCCGCCGGGACCTATGGGAGAGACCCAGTACTTC. It is translated as CASSPPGPMGETQYF.

Details on this clone: The germline gene is not matched at one end of the junction; a read error may be the cause. The chain links TRBV10-3 to TRBJ1-2; 7 nucleotides align to TRBD1. Germline-derived CDR1 and CDR2 are ENHRY and SYGVKD. CDR3 length equals 15 residues. This CDR3 reads CAIGDRAATNYGYTF. As DNA, the CDR3 is TGTGCCATCGGTGACAGGGCCGCGACTAACTATGGCTACACCTTC.